The 21 T cell receptor beta chains in this list originate from one sample, sequenced in a study of blood T cells in healthy people across ages. Combining a sample-barcoded 5' primer with a J-beta primer mix, a second PCR ran for about 6 to 11 cycles. TCRdb called the 5' RACE reads again in MiXCR, with one record for every CDR3 protein. The table lists 1.8 million or so distinct CDR3 sequences, 30% to 40% of them singletons. Sequencing was carried out using blood. The receptors stem from a human donor in good health.

This clonotype was detected only a few times. This chain connects TRBV15 to TRBJ1-2; D is undetermined. V was pared by 7 bases and J by 7 bases, with 10 bases between. Germline V CDR1 and CDR2: LNHNV, YYDKDF (reference sequence). The CDR3 is 11 residues long. The CDR3 coding sequence is TGTGCCACCAAGGCCGTAAGTGGCTACACCTTC. Translating gives CATKAVSGYTF.

This clonotype was seen only a few times. The chain uses TRBV29-1 and TRBJ2-1, with 7 bases matching TRBD2. V lost 0 bases to trimming and J lost 3 bases; unmatched junction nucleotides: 14. CDR3 length equals 18 residues. Germline V CDR1 and CDR2: SQVTM, ANQGSEA. This CDR3 is CSVEDRVIGGEIYNEQFF. CDR3 nucleotides: TGCAGCGTTGAAGATCGAGTAATTGGGGGGGAAATCTACAATGAGCAGTTCTTC.

This clonotype was counted a few times. The chain joins TRBV10-3 to TRBJ2-4; a possible D gene is TRBD2 (6 bases). The DNA end favors TRBJ2-7, so the J call may be wrong. Germline CDR1 is ENHRY and CDR2 is SYGVKD. CDR3 length equals 13 residues. CDR3 loop: CAISEAGFDEQYF. CDR3 in DNA: TGTGCCATCAGTGAAGCGGGTTTCGACGAGCAGTACTTC.

The V gene is TRBV29-1, the J gene TRBJ2-5, with TRBD2 matching over 14 bases. The germline gives CDR1 SQVTM, CDR2 ANQGSEA. V dropped 5 bases and J dropped 5; count of bases not matched to a gene: 10. This CDR3 spans 16 amino acids. In nucleotides, the CDR3 is TGCAGCGTTCCGACTAGCGGGGGGGTAGTTGGGGAGACCCAGTACTTC. This translates into CSVPTSGGVVGETQYF.

The V and J genes are TRBV4-3 and TRBJ2-2; D gene unclear. CDR1 and CDR2 (germline): LGHNA, YSLEER. The CDR3 length is 18 residues. Trimming took 3 bases from V and 1 from J, leaving 18 bases between them. CDR3 coding DNA: TGCGCCAGCAGCCACAGGATTCGGAGCACCCTGAACACCGGGGAGCTGTTTTTT. It yields the protein CASSHRIRSTLNTGELFF.

Regarding this clonotype: One end of the junction fails to match germline, which may point to a read error. The gene calls are TRBV5-1 and TRBJ2-4; TRBD1 is a possible D gene (6 bases). The J call is in doubt because the DNA end fits TRBJ2-5 better. The germline gives CDR1 SGHRS, CDR2 YFSETQ. The CDR3 consists of 14 residues. CDR3 bases: TGCGCCAGCAGCTTTCGGGACACTCAAGGGACCCAGTACTTC. It is translated as CASSFRDTQGTQYF.

The chain carries TRBV5-1 and TRBJ2-2; perhaps TRBD1 as D (5 bases). With 2 bases removed from V and 3 bases from J, the gap between germline ends came to 14 bases. The CDR3 sequence is 16 residues long. The germline V gene has CDR1 SGHRS and CDR2 YFSETQ. The CDR3 DNA follows: TGCGCCAGCAGCTTTGCAGGGCCTGTTGACACCGGGGAGCTGTTTTTT. Translating it yields CASSFAGPVDTGELFF.

The chain uses TRBV7-2 and TRBJ2-7, with D unresolved. The germline gives CDR1 SGHTA, CDR2 FQGNSA. This CDR3 is 13 amino acids long. Trimming removed 1 base at V and 3 bases at J, with 7 bases between. CDR3 sequence: CASSLVMGYEQYF. Written as DNA, the CDR3 is TGTGCCAGCAGCTTAGTTATGGGCTACGAGCAGTACTTC.

CDR3 sequence: CSASPAGEETQYF. The CDR3 DNA is TGCAGTGCTAGTCCAGCGGGGGAAGAGACCCAGTACTTC. The rearrangement uses TRBV20-1 and TRBJ2-7; 8 positions agree with TRBD2. The end of the DNA fits TRBJ2-5 better, so the J call may be wrong. Germline V lookup: CDR1 DFQATT, CDR2 SNEGSKA (reference sequence). The CDR3 is 13 amino acids.

V gene TRBV7-8 combines with J gene TRBJ1-5, with D possibly TRBD1 on 5 matching bases. The germline V gene has CDR1 SGHVS and CDR2 FQNEAQ. The CDR3 runs to 15 residues. The ends were cut back, 4 bases at V and 2 bases at J, with 12 bases in the middle. The CDR3 loop is CASSSIVGRNQPQHF. The CDR3 DNA sequence: TGTGCCAGCAGCTCTATTGTGGGGCGCAATCAGCCCCAGCATTTT.

This clonotype has only a few counts. The rearrangement joins TRBV4-1 to TRBJ2-7; no firm D call. Germline lookup yields CDR1 MGHRA and CDR2 YSYEKL. There are 14 residues in the CDR3. Trimming shortened V by 2 bases and J by 1 base, and 9 bases separated the two germline ends. The DNA for the CDR3 is TGCGCCAGCAGCCAACGAGGTAAATCCTACGAGCAGTACTTC. Residues: CASSQRGKSYEQYF.

This clonotype has at least ten counts. The chain has TRBV7-2 and TRBJ1-2, with 9 nucleotides matching TRBD1. V was pared by 5 bases and J by 8 bases, with 6 bases of the junction left unmatched. From germline, CDR1 is SGHTA and CDR2 FQGNSA. The length of the CDR3 is 13 residues. The CDR3 DNA sequence: TGTGCCAGCAGCCCGGGACAGGGAAGCGGCTACACCTTC. Translation: CASSPGQGSGYTF. The entire variable domain, with the rest obtained from reference TRBV7-2 and TRBJ1-2, is as follows: GAGVSQSPSNKVTEKGKDVELRCDPISGHTALYWYRQSLGQGLEFLIYFQGNSAPDKSGLPSDRFSAERTGGSVSTLTIQRTQQEDSAVYLCASSPGQGSGYTFGSGTRLTVV.

In its sample, this clonotype was seen many times. This chain joins TRBV7-2 and TRBJ2-5; 8 bases agree with TRBD2. Trimming took 5 bases from V and 7 from J; bases not matched to a gene: 12. The CDR3 is 15 amino acids. From germline, CDR1 is SGHTA and CDR2 FQGNSA. The CDR3 protein is CASSPNGGGSGTQYF. The CDR3 DNA reads TGTGCCAGCAGCCCGAACGGGGGGGGCAGCGGGACCCAGTACTTC.

This clonotype turned up a few times. This chain joins TRBV24-1 and TRBJ2-3; TRBD1 agrees at 7 bases. The CDR3 has 15 residues. The V segment lost 0 bases and the J segment 2 bases; nucleotides outside the gene matches: 1. CDR1 is KGHDR, CDR2 SFDVKD, per germline. This CDR3 is CATSDLGTATDTQYF. As DNA, the CDR3 is TGTGCCACCAGTGATTTGGGGACAGCCACAGATACGCAGTATTTT.

This clonotype was found a few times. V usage is TRBV6-2 or TRBV6-3 and J usage is TRBJ1-2; D ambiguous. The germline V and J ends were trimmed by 5 bases and 4 bases, with 14 bases remaining between them. The germline V gene has CDR1 MNHEY and CDR2 SVGEGT. The CDR3 totals 14 residues. CDR3 DNA: TGTGCCAGCAGTCTTGACTCCATGAGCTATGGCTACACCTTC. As protein: CASSLDSMSYGYTF.

Concerning this clonotype: A read error is possible here, since a much larger clone lies one base away. This chain links TRBV29-1 with TRBJ2-4; D gene ambiguous. The better agreement between TRBJ2-7 and the DNA end casts doubt on the J call. In germline, CDR1 is SQVTM, CDR2 ANQGSEA. CDR3 length equals 10 residues. The CDR3 sequence: CSVVCYEQYF. DNA for the CDR3: TGCAGCGTTGTTTGCTACGAGCAGTACTTC.

The rearrangement links TRBV5-1 to TRBJ1-4, with 9 bases that match TRBD1. This CDR3 contains 16 residues. Trimming took 3 bases from V and 4 from J; bases not matched to a gene: 7. Germline values: CDR1 SGHRS, CDR2 YFSETQ. CDR3 region: CASSWGGQGRNEKLFF. In nucleotides, the CDR3 is TGCGCCAGCAGCTGGGGGGGACAGGGCCGTAATGAAAAACTGTTTTTT.

Points on this clonotype: A much larger clone lies a single base off, so this may be a read error. This sequence joins TRBV7-2 and TRBJ2-2, with D maybe TRBD2 (5 bases). The CDR3 totals 14 residues. Germline values: CDR1 SGHTA, CDR2 FQGNSA. In DNA, the CDR3 is TGTGCCAGCAGCTTAGGCCCGGGCACCGGGGAGCGGTTTTTT. It codes for CASSLGPGTGERFF.

This clonotype was observed a few times. The genes are TRBV7-6 and TRBJ1-4, with 11 bases that match TRBD1. CDR3 length: 16 amino acids. Germline trimming cut 5 bases from V and 5 bases from J; bases unmatched to any gene: 7. Germline assignment: CDR1 SGHVS and CDR2 FNYEAQ. The DNA of the CDR3 is TGTGCCAGCAGCACCGGACAGGGGGCATCCAATGAAAAACTGTTTTTT. This gives the protein CASSTGQGASNEKLFF.

On this clonotype: Compared with germline, one end of the junction differs, possibly owing to a read error. The chain joins TRBV4-3 to TRBJ2-1; no reliable D call. TRBJ2-7 explains the end of the DNA better; the J call may be wrong. The length of the CDR3 is 13 residues. From germline, CDR1 is LGHNA and CDR2 YSLEER. The CDR3 is CVSSQGGAYEQYF. Here the CDR3 DNA reads TGCGTCAGCAGCCAAGGCGGAGCTTACGAGCAGTACTTC.

This rearrangement joins TRBV12-3 or TRBV12-4 to TRBJ2-4; TRBD1 matches at 7 bases. The assigned J gene may be wrong: the sequence end matches TRBJ2-7 better. The CDR3 consists of 13 residues. The DNA for the CDR3 is TGTGCCAGCAGTCCGGACAGGAGGTACGAGCAGTACTTC. Translating it yields CASSPDRRYEQYF.